This T cell receptor beta chain was sequenced during a study of blood T cell repertoires in COVID-19 (dated by TCRdb to the early 2020s). Describing the broader study: The collaborator samples originated in the United States, Italy and Spain and spanned the acute and convalescent phases of COVID-19. The prospective study material was composed of cDNA or gDNA derived from T cells, B-cell-depleted T cells, or PBMCs. The dataset comprised deeply sampled blood TCRbeta repertoires from subjects exposed to, actively infected with, or recovered from COVID-19. The repertoires were made available in a free public database intended to serve as a resource for research on the immune response to SARS-CoV-2. Samples came from the ongoing ImmuneRACE study (first 160 participants) plus 1,254 subjects from 6 global collaborators. The sample metadata nearly always contained a de-identified subject ID, COVID-19 status, age in years and sex. HLA class I and class II types, where available, came from metadata supplied by the sample provider rather than from assay-based typing. What the research found in general, with its limitations: The quantity of clinical and demographic metadata differed by source and by participant and was supplied without curation.

TCRbeta CDR3 regions were amplified from genomic DNA using the immunoSEQ Assay, a bias-controlled multiplex PCR. As for the original processing: The number of nucleated cells in each sample was estimated by amplification of reference gene primers within the assay. Sequence reads were collapsed and filtered to measure the absolute abundance of every unique TCRbeta CDR3 rearrangement. For each sample, productive Simpson clonality was calculated by taking the square root of Simpson's diversity index across productive rearrangements. The clones in this table, taken by TCRdb from immuneACCESS, are in-frame only. Not every clone is retained; where verified, under half of the shortfall comes from an unresolved V gene, and the cause of the rest is unknown. That table furnishes V, J and clone size, whereas the DNA furnished D and trimming. Here the sample has 80,000 or so clones; about 88% occur a single time. The ten largest clones represent 15% to 20% of the sample.

Collaborating institutions collected whole blood in K2EDTA tubes following their own protocols. For TCRbeta analysis, collaborator samples were shipped as frozen whole blood, as isolated PBMCs, or as DNA extracted from either sample type. The CDR3 numbers 15 residues from cysteine through phenylalanine. The DNA shown is the 45-base CDR3, in frame from base 1. The germline V gene sets CDR1 to KGHDR and CDR2 to SFDVKD. Between the V and J ends, shortened by 5 bases and 2 bases respectively, the junction contains 14 bases. As for this clone: Its antigen remains undetermined. Per-nucleotide qualities are absent, and no much larger clonotype sits a single base away.

The source of this sequence is a human donor in a cohort sampled during active COVID-19. Sequencing input: peripheral blood. The chain is made from TRBV24-1 and TRBJ2-5; the D gene is perhaps TRBD1, on 6 matching bases. The CDR3 region has the sequence CATSAGTGQQETQYF. The bases are TGTGCCACCAGTGCTGGAACAGGACAGCAAGAGACCCAGTACTTC.